The entry below describes one T cell receptor beta chain. This receptor's antigen is unknown. Per-nucleotide qualities are absent, and no much larger clonotype sits a single base away. Trimming leaves V shorter by 5 bases and J shorter by 3 bases, with the junction holding 0 bases beyond the gene matches. CDR1 SEHNR and CDR2 FQNEAQ were looked up in the germline V gene (reference sequence). The CDR3 measures 13 amino acids from cysteine to phenylalanine. Here the CDR3 DNA is all that survives: 39 bases in frame from base 1. The cohort consisted of 650 to 700 healthy bone marrow donors. At the time of sampling, all cohort members were nominally healthy, though unrecorded immune exposures were likely present. The donor was CMV seronegative and belonged to the group of around 400 seronegative cohort members. A peripheral blood sample was collected from each donor, and TCR beta sequencing was performed on peripheral blood mononuclear cells. The Qiagen DNeasy Blood Extraction Kit was used to extract genomic DNA from the blood cell samples.

The record originates from a study of cytomegalovirus exposure and HLA in healthy donors (dated by TCRdb to the late 2010s). About the study as a whole: In an earlier analysis of under 600 of the donors, about 260 Gb of sequence data and 90 million to 120 million unique TCR beta sequences from about 179 million T cells were reported. An early release that covered more than 550 HLA-typed donors contained approximately 300 gigabases of sequencing data and about 84 million unique TCR sequences. Among the roughly 400 genotyped donors, roughly 80% belonged to the genetic ancestry cluster associated with self-reported Caucasian donors. The study aimed to test whether cataloging public T cell receptors could reveal signatures of past pathogen exposure. The T cell repertoires of some 700 subjects were profiled by immunosequencing and related to cytomegalovirus serostatus. Besides the first cohort of roughly 700 subjects, a separate validation cohort made up of 120 different subjects was used. To predict cytomegalovirus infection status, the study brought together high-throughput TCR immunosequencing, statistical association of individual TCRs with disease status, and machine learning. A later analysis re-analyzed previously published TCR beta repertoires from several hundred donors and added high-resolution HLA genotyping to study TCR occurrence patterns. Rather than using new phenotypic data, the later analysis identified candidate immune exposures from TCR beta sequences and from how often those sequences occurred across donors. An earlier analysis of several hundred of the donors applied high-throughput TCR beta sequencing to assess whether each TCR beta V gene segment acted as functional or pseudogenic. Donor age, sex, ethnicity and CMV serostatus were compiled together with the repertoire data. A later genetic analysis used genome-wide SNP genotypes for about three fifths of the 666 donors, treating that subset as a discovery cohort. All discovery cohort repertoires had been generated using a single sequencing platform. Both class I and class II loci were covered by HLA typing, at four-digit resolution. Typing coverage varied by locus: about 620-630 donors for A, B, C, DRB1 and DQB1; 522 for DQA1; about 600 for DPA1; 400 to 480 for DPB1. Roughly five DR-DQ haplotypes were treated as single units for association and clustering because of strong linkage in the cohort. On average, around 200,000 unique TCR beta nucleotide sequences were sequenced per donor among fewer than 500 genotyped donors of the cohort, with about 17% of those sequences being non-productive. Overall study outcomes, separate from this receptor: In an earlier analysis of 587 of the donors, most TCR beta V segments appeared in productive rearrangements about 87% or about 30% of the time, broadly matching IMGT annotations. Because some donors lacked HLA typing at each locus, the association tests relied only on the typed subset. Some IMGT-functional V segments, including TRBV6-2 and TRBV6-3, could not be told apart with the 87-base-pair reads, so those segments were excluded. The only immune exposure information available for the cohort was CMV serostatus. In a later analysis, several top co-occurrence clusters were reported to appear linked to parvovirus B19, influenza, CMV and Epstein-Barr virus. Because counts were too low, fewer than 20 rarely observed V segments, including chromosome 9 orphons, were excluded from the earlier analysis of several hundred of the donors. Linkage disequilibrium might explain the correlated functional status among segregating V segments, but an unknown experimental factor could not be excluded. Strong co-occurrence of HLA alleles, especially DR and DQ, made assigning TCR associations to individual alleles difficult. A later analysis associated 16,951 TCR beta sequences with specific HLA alleles at a false discovery rate of 0.05. Compared with the roughly 600-donor mean, donors in an Asian-associated ancestry cluster had fewer N-insertions in productive TCRs, according to a later genetic analysis. It was suggested by the authors that the approach could potentially be generalized to other disease states and immunological phenotypes. According to a later analysis, most CMV-associated TCR beta chains appeared to be HLA-restricted, and the HLA associations seemed to be driven largely by CMV exposure. Only TCR beta chains were sequenced in this cohort, and the absence of alpha or paired-chain data limited detectable features. In vitro tests confirmed that a few of the cytomegalovirus-associated TCR beta chains recognize cytomegalovirus antigens. A later analysis found that TCR association rates varied across HLA loci, with DRB1 alleles showing the most associated TCRs and HLA-C alleles the fewest. Most TCR sequences were observed very rarely across donors, whereas some public TCRs were present in many individuals. The sequencing pipeline was judged likely to have produced a cluster of highly shared sequence variants as a technical artifact. A later analysis found that HLA-associated TCR beta chains were more clonally expanded and had lower generation probabilities than equally common non-associated chains. The presence/absence analyses assumed that sequencing depth was roughly uniform across donors, and that assumption may not be true. A total of fewer than 200 TCR beta chains were listed by the study as associated with cytomegalovirus. An association between a missense DCLRE1C variant and V-gene and J-gene trimming of TCR beta chains was found in a later genetic analysis and replicated in an independent cohort. The classifier was reported to diagnose cytomegalovirus status with high specificity and sensitivity in both the original and validation cohorts. A further reported finding was that TCR beta sequences accurately predicted the HLA-A and HLA-B alleles for most subjects in the first cohort.

The library came from the immunoSEQ multiplex PCR assay. A mixture of 60 forward primers for TCR Vbeta segments and 13 reverse primers for TCR Jbeta segments was used in the multiplex PCR. Amplification of the CDR3 region of rearranged TCR beta genes was performed with a multiplex PCR assay on genomic DNA. The amplified TCR beta libraries were sequenced on the Illumina HiSeq System as 87-base-pair reads. The authors' analysis ran thus. A later analysis tallied 70 million to 100 million unique TCR beta chains across the 666 repertoires, and approximately 12 million of those chains were shared by two or more donors. Raw reads were error-corrected and collapsed into unique sequences by a nearest-neighbor algorithm in which closely related sequences were merged to remove PCR and sequencing errors. Alignment of CDR3 sequences to IMGT reference sequences was used to assign V, D and J gene segments. Each retained sequence needed at least a six-nucleotide match to both a V gene segment and a J gene segment. Rearrangements were classified as productive when the CDR3 lacked stop codons and remained in frame with V and J, and all other rearrangements were classified as non-productive. Following IMGT convention, CDR3 was defined as the stretch from the second conserved V-encoded cysteine to the conserved J-encoded phenylalanine. The earlier analysis of about 610 of the donors excluded any sequence lacking an unambiguous match to a single V gene segment. An earlier analysis of approximately 590 of the donors called V segments functional above 56.7% productive rearrangements and segregating when the between-donor standard deviation exceeded 5%. A statistical classification framework was built for diagnosing cytomegalovirus status from the catalog of TCR beta chain sequences. In a later analysis, V and J genes were assigned by comparing TCR nucleotide sequences against IMGT/GENE-DB human TR gene sequences. Using the TCRdist pipeline, a later analysis assigned CDR3 sequences along with most-parsimonious VDJ recombination scenarios. A later analysis defined each TCR beta chain by its CDR3 amino acid sequence plus V-gene family, and excluded reads lacking a unique V-gene family. To address suspected cross-contamination and a sequencing artifact, a later analysis removed roughly 640 highly shared, low-generation-probability nucleotide sequences. In a later analysis, a clonal expansion index for each public chain was calculated from normalized within-repertoire ranks of inferred template counts. In a later analysis, generation probabilities were computed using a VDJ recombination model fitted to out-of-frame rearrangements, and the results were checked against IGoR. In a later analysis, hypergeometric tests were used to score TCR-TCR, TCR-HLA and TCR-CMV co-occurrence, with a repertoire-size bias correction applied to TCR pairs. To estimate false discovery rates, a later analysis permuted the HLA or CMV assignments 20 times. A later analysis grouped co-occurring TCRs with DBSCAN, adding TCRdist sequence similarity when clustering within HLA-allele-positive subsets. Co-occurrence clustering excluded repertoires with fewer than 30,000 or more than 120,000 public chains, plus five with anomalous nucleotide sharing. This is the immuneACCESS table as TCRdb keeps it, with only in-frame sequences that have V and J called. A part of the clones is gone; compared with another copy, unresolved V genes explain less than half, and the rest is unexplained. That table is the source of V, J and clone size, and D and trimming were worked out from the DNA. The sample table lists under 150,000 clones, roughly four fifths of them with a count of one. In total, the top ten clones hold 1% to 1.5% of the sample.

The sequence derives from a girl aged 2-10 years in good health and CMV-seronegative. The V and J segments used are TRBV7-9 and TRBJ1-2, with 10 central nucleotides matching TRBD1. The sequencing input was PBMCs. The CDR3 amino acid sequence is: CASSGTGDYGYTF. The DNA sequence reads TGTGCCAGCAGCGGGACAGGGGACTATGGCTACACCTTC.